This T cell receptor beta chain was found in a study of blood T cell repertoires in COVID-19. Whole-study context: The United States, Italy and Spain were the sources of the acute and convalescent COVID-19 samples. Sources were T cells, B-cell-depleted T cells, or PBMCs; the material itself was cDNA or gDNA.

V was pared by 0 bases and J by 8 bases, with 9 bases of the junction left unmatched. There are 15 residues in the CDR3. Germline CDR1 and CDR2: MGHRA and YSYEKL. Original processing notes: Nucleated cell number was recorded as an estimate derived from reference gene primer amplification. Profiling relied on immunoSEQ multiplex PCR, and the TCRdb table lists in-frame clones only, not all of them. That table supplies the V and J calls and clone size; D and trimming were determined from the DNA. The table has 200,000 to 300,000 clones, around 86% seen once; the top ten hold 9% to 15%. Material: peripheral blood. V is TRBV4-1 and J is TRBJ1-2; 7 bases line up with TRBD1. The TCR was taken from a man of 80 years or more with acute or convalescent COVID-19. The CDR3 loop reads CASSQDPRGNKGYTF. DNA of the CDR3: TGCGCCAGCAGCCAAGATCCCAGGGGGAACAAGGGCTACACCTTC.